The sequence of this TCR beta chain was determined in a study of blood T cell repertoires in COVID-19. Looking at the study overall: Samples came from the United States, Italy and Spain, spanning acute and convalescent COVID-19. The cDNA or gDNA used as material had been derived from T cells, B-cell-depleted T cells, or PBMCs.

This CDR3 contains 13 residues. V trimming: 2 bases; J trimming: 6 bases; junction bases outside the gene matches: 4. Germline V CDR1 and CDR2: SGHRS, YFSETQ. In the original workflow: Scientists estimated how many nucleated cells there were by amplifying reference gene primers. Generated by immunoSEQ multiplex PCR, the TCRdb table keeps only in-frame clones and is missing some. V and J calls plus clone size are reproduced from that table; the DNA served to infer D and trimming. The sample carries just over 15,000 clones, over 80% recorded once. The chain links TRBV5-1 to TRBJ2-7; 8 nucleotides agree with TRBD1. The source material was peripheral blood. The source of this sequence is a human donor in a cohort sampled during active COVID-19. The CDR3 protein is CASSFGQGGEQYF. The CDR3 DNA reads TGCGCCAGCAGCTTTGGACAGGGCGGCGAGCAGTACTTC.